This is a list of T cell receptor beta chains from one sample in a study of blood T cell repertoires in COVID-19. The data were produced by immunoSEQ multiplex PCR, yet TCRdb's version contains in-frame clones alone and is incomplete. There are tens of thousands of clones in the sample; over 85% occur only once, and 10% to 15% lies in the top ten. Input material: peripheral blood. The receptors were gathered from a man older than 75 with acute or convalescent COVID-19. CDR3s include the opening cysteine and the closing phenylalanine or tryptophan. Each record gives: D gene, J gene, V gene, clone size, CDR3 DNA, CDR3 protein. A D gene is named only where the DNA matches it firmly. Where a row states a size, it is once, few, many or the class of an expanded clone; other rows omit it.

>NA|TRBJ2-1|TRBV5-5|NA
TGTGCCAGCAGCTTGGTGGGCCGAGCCAATGAGCAGTTCTTC
CASSLVGRANEQFF
>NA|TRBJ1-1|TRBV7-3|NA
TGTGCCAGCAGCATTGACAGGAACACTGAAGCTTTCTTT
CASSIDRNTEAFF
>NA|TRBJ1-6|TRBV2|NA
TGTGCCAGCAACAACGGGGGTGCGGGTTCACCCCTCCACTTT
CASNNGGAGSPLHF
>NA|TRBJ1-4|TRBV3-1/TRBV3-2|NA
TGTGCCAGCAGCCGACAGGTGGGAATGACTAATGAAAAACTGTTTTTT
CASSRQVGMTNEKLFF
>NA|TRBJ1-5|TRBV19|NA
TGTGCCAGTAGTATAGTGAAGAGGGCTGGGAATCAGCCCCAGCATTTT
CASSIVKRAGNQPQHF
>NA|TRBJ2-1|TRBV6-5|NA
TGTGCCAGCAGTTACAAGGCAGGGTACAATGAGCAGTTCTTC
CASSYKAGYNEQFF
>NA|TRBJ1-6|TRBV5-1|NA
TGCGCCAGCAGCTTCCTGGACACGACTAATTCACCCCTCCACTTT
CASSFLDTTNSPLHF
>TRBD1|TRBJ2-5|TRBV28|NA
TGTGCCAGCAGTTCCTGGACAGGCCGGAGCCAAGAGACCCAGTACTTC
CASSSWTGRSQETQYF
>NA|TRBJ1-4|TRBV6-1|NA
TGTGCCAGCAGTGAAAATAGCTATAATGAAAAACTGTTTTTT
CASSENSYNEKLFF
>NA|TRBJ2-1|TRBV7-2|NA
TGTGCCAGCAGCTTAGCGCGGAGGGGGCGGATGTTCTTC
CASSLARRGRMFF
>NA|TRBJ1-5|TRBV3-1/TRBV3-2|few
TGTGCCAGCAGCTTCCCGGGGGTCGGCCAGCCCCAGCATTTT
CASSFPGVGQPQHF
>NA|TRBJ2-3|TRBV11-2|NA
TGTGCCAGCAGCTCTATCACAGATACGCAGTATTTT
CASSSITDTQYF
>TRBD1|TRBJ2-5|TRBV5-1|NA
TGCGCCAGCAGCTTGTCGGGACAGGGGATACAGACCCAGTACTTC
CASSLSGQGIQTQYF
>TRBD1|TRBJ2-1|TRBV6-5|NA
TGTGCCAGTTCGGGACAGGGTTCCTACAATGAGCAGTTCTTC
CASSGQGSYNEQFF
>NA|TRBJ1-1|TRBV7-7|NA
TGTGCCAGCAGCCCCTCCAGGCATGCTGAAGCTTTCTTT
CASSPSRHAEAFF
>TRBD1|TRBJ1-2|TRBV11-2|NA
TGTGCCAGCAGCTTAGCGGTCAGGGGGAACTATGGCTACACCTTC
CASSLAVRGNYGYTF